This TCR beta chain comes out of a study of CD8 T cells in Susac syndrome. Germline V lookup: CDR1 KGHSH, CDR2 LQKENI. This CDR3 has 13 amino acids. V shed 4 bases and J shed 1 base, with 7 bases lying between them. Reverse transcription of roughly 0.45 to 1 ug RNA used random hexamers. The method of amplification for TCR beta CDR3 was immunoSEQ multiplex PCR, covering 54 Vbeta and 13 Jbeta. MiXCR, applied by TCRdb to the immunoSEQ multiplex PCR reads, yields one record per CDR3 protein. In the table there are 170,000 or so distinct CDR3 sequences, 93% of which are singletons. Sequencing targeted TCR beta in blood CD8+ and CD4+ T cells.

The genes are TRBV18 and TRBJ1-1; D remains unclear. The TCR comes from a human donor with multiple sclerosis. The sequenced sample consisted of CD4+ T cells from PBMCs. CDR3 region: CASSQETNTEAFF. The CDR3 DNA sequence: TGTGCCAGCTCACAGGAAACGAACACTGAAGCTTTCTTT.